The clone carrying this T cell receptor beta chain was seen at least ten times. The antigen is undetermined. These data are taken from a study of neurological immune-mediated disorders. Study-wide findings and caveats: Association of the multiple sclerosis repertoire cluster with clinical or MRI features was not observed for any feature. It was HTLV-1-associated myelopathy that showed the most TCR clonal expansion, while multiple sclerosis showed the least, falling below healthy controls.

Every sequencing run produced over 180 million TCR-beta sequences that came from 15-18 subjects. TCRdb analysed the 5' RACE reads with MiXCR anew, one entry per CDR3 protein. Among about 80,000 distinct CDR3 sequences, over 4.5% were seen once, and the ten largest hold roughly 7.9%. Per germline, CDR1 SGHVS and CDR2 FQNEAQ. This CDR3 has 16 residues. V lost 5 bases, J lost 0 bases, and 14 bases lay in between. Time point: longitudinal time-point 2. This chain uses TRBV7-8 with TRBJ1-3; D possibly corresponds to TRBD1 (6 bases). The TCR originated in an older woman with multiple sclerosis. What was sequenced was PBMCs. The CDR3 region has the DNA TGTGCCAGCAGCGTCTTACAGGGAAGCTCTGGAAACACCATATATTTT. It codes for CASSVLQGSSGNTIYF. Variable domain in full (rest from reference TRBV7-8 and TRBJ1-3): GAGVSQSPRYKVAKRGQDVALRCDPISGHVSLFWYQQALGQGPEFLTYFQNEAQLDKSGLPSDRFFAERPEGSVSTLKIQRTQQEDSAVYLCASSVLQGSSGNTIYFGEGSWLTVV.